This TCR beta chain was documented in a study of blood T cell repertoires in COVID-19. Study context: COVID-19 samples from acute and convalescent phases originated in the United States, Italy and Spain. In each case, the material was cDNA or gDNA derived from T cells, B-cell-depleted T cells, or PBMCs.

As originally analysed: Amplification of reference gene primers provided the estimated nucleated cell counts. This table comes from immunoSEQ multiplex PCR, and its TCRdb copy is limited to in-frame clones, with some not included. V, J and clone size are taken as reported in that table, and D and trimming were inferred from the DNA itself. This table holds about 50,000 clones, around four fifths found once. The trim removed 1 base at V and 7 bases at J, leaving 9 bases unmatched. Germline CDR1 and CDR2: SGHTA and FQGNSA. The CDR3 is 16 residues long. The chain has TRBV7-2 and TRBJ1-4, with TRBD1 matching 7 bases. Sequenced input: peripheral blood. The receptor comes from a woman aged 80 or older with acute or convalescent COVID-19. Here the CDR3 reads CASSLGRTGVGEKLFF. The CDR3 DNA is TGTGCCAGCAGCTTAGGAAGGACAGGAGTAGGTGAAAAACTGTTTTTT.